Described below is a single TCR beta chain sequence and its context. In blood CD8+ and CD4+ T cells, TCR beta underwent sequencing. Treatment-naive patients with stable or active relapsing-remitting disease were the multiple sclerosis controls. TEMRA cells were FACS-enriched, while CD8+ and CD4+ T cells were negatively isolated. The data were obtained in a study of CD8 T cells in Susac syndrome. The RNA, 0.5 to 1 ug, was put through reverse transcription using random hexamers. The authors amplified TCR beta CDR3 across 54 Vbeta and 13 Jbeta using immunoSEQ multiplex PCR. TCRdb reprocessed the immunoSEQ multiplex PCR reads with MiXCR, giving one entry per CDR3 protein. Seen here are 350,000 to 550,000 distinct CDR3 sequences, more than 70% observed once, and the top ten hold more than 0.09%. Germline V gene sequence: CDR1 MNHNS, CDR2 SASEGT. This CDR3 spans 17 amino acids. Losses at the gene ends were 3 bases for V and 3 bases for J; bases not matched to a gene: 10.

This TCR was sampled from a human donor with multiple sclerosis. Sequences were obtained from CD8+ T cells from PBMCs. This sequence joins TRBV6-1 and TRBJ2-2; 7 bases are a match to TRBD1. CDR3 loop: CASSEVFRDRDTGELFF. The CDR3 nucleotides are TGTGCCAGCAGTGAGGTTTTTCGGGACAGAGACACCGGGGAGCTGTTTTTT.